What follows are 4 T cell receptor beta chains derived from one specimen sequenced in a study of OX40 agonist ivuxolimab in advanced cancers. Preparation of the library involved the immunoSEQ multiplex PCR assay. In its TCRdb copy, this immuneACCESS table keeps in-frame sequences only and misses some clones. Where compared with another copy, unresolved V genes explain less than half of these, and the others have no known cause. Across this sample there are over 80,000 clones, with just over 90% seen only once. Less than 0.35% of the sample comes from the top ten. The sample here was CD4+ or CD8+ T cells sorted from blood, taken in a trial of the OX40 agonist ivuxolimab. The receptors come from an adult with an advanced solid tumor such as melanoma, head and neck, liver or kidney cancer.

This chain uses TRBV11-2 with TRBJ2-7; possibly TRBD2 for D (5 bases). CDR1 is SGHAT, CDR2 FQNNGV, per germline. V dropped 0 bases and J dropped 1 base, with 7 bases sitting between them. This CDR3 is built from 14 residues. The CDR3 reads CASSLDRRSYEQYF. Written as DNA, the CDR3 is TGTGCCAGCAGCTTAGACAGGAGGTCCTACGAGCAGTACTTC.

The CDR3 sequence: CATRRGPSSGANVLTF. The CDR3 region has the DNA TGTGCCACTCGTAGAGGCCCTAGCTCTGGGGCCAACGTCCTGACTTTC. This sequence joins TRBV28 and TRBJ2-6; D unresolved. CDR1 and CDR2 from the germline V gene are MDHEN and SYDVKM. The CDR3 is 16 amino acids. Deletions cut 10 bases from V and 0 bases from J, with 16 bases between. Full variable domain (remainder filled in from reference TRBV28 and TRBJ2-6): DVKVTQSSRYLVKRTGEKVFLECVQDMDHENMFWYRQDPGLGLRLIYFSYDVKMKEKGDIPEGYSVSREKKERFSLILESASTNQTSMYLCATRRGPSSGANVLTFGAGSRLTVL.

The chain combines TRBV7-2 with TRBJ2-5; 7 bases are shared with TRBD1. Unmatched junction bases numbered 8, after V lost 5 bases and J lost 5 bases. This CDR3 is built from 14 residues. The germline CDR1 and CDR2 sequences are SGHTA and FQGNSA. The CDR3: CASSKDRSGETQYF. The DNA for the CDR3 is TGTGCCAGCAGCAAGGACAGGTCGGGGGAGACCCAGTACTTC. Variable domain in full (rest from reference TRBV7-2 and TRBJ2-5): GAGVSQSPSNKVTEKGKDVELRCDPISGHTALYWYRQSLGQGLEFLIYFQGNSAPDKSGLPSDRFSAERTGGSVSTLTIQRTQQEDSAVYLCASSKDRSGETQYFGPGTRLLVL.

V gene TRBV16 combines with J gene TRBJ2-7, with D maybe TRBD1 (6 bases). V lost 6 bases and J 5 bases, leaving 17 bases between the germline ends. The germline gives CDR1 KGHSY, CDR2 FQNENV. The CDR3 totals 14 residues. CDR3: CASSKQTGFDEQYF. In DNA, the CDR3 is TGTGCCAGCAGTAAACAGACAGGTTTCGACGAGCAGTACTTC.